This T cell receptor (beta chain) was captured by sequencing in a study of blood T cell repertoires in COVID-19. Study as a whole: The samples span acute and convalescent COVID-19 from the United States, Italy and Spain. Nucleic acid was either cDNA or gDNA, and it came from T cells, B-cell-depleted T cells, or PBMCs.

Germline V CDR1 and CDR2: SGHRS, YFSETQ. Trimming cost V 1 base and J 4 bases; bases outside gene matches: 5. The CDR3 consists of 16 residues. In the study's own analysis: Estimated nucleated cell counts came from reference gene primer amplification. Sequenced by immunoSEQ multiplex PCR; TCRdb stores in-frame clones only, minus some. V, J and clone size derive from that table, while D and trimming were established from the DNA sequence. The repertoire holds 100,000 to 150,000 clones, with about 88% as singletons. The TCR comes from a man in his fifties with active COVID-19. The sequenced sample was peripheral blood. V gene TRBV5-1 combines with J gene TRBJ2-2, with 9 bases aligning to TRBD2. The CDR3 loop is CASSLRSGGTTGELFF. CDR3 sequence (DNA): TGCGCCAGCAGCTTGAGGAGCGGGGGGACCACCGGGGAGCTGTTTTTT.